The clone carrying this TCR beta chain occurred a few times. The sample originates from a study of blood T cell repertoires in COVID-19. As originally analysed: Scientists estimated how many nucleated cells there were by amplifying reference gene primers. Repertoires were generated with immunoSEQ multiplex PCR, while TCRdb's copy carries only in-frame clones and drops some. Clonal size and the V and J genes are those of that table, whereas D and trimming came from the DNA. The repertoire holds some 350,000 clones, with around 83% as singletons. Sequenced sample: peripheral blood. This TCR was sampled from a young man with active or convalescent COVID-19.

CDR3 DNA sequence: TGTGCCACCAGCAGAGGAAACAGGGCCGATGGTGAAAAACTGTTTTTT. Translating it yields CATSRGNRADGEKLFF. V is TRBV15 and J is TRBJ1-4, with a weak D call TRBD1 (6 bases). The germline CDR1 and CDR2 sequences are LNHNV and YYDKDF (reference sequence). The V end was cut by 1 base, the J end by 7 bases, with 16 bases between. This CDR3 has 16 residues.